One and the same sample provided the 21 T cell receptor beta chains below, sequenced in a study of shared clonotypes between healthy human individuals. Produced via immunoSEQ multiplex PCR; TCRdb's table is partial and in-frame only. This sample yields 630,000 or so clones, of which 98% are seen a single time; 0.3% belongs to the top ten. Naivety among CD8 cells was defined by CD45RO negativity and positive CCR7 selection, thereby excluding terminally differentiated effector memory CD45RA+ cells. The source material was naive CD8+ T cells sorted from blood. The receptors derive from a man aged 25-45 years in good health.

The DNA of the CDR3 is TGTGCTAGTGGACCGGGACTAGCGGGAGTCAATGAGCAGTTCTTC. Protein: CASGPGLAGVNEQFF. The V call is TRBV12-5, the J call TRBJ2-1, with TRBD2 matching 14 bases. Germline values: CDR1 LGHNT, CDR2 FRNRAP. The CDR3 length is 15 residues. The ends lost 6 bases at V and 6 bases at J; junction bases unmatched: 4. Filled out from reference TRBV12-5 and TRBJ2-1, the complete variable domain reads DARVTQTPRHKVTEMGQEVTMRCQPILGHNTVFWYRQTMMQGLELLAYFRNRAPLDDSGMPKDRFSAEMPDATLATLKIQPSEPRDSAVYFCASGPGLAGVNEQFFGPGTRLTVL.

The chain joins TRBV29-1 to TRBJ2-3; perhaps TRBD1 as D (5 bases). V was pared by 6 bases and J by 0 bases, with 13 bases between. This CDR3 contains 14 residues. Per the germline V gene, CDR1 is SQVTM and CDR2 is ANQGSEA. The CDR3 nucleotides are TGCAGCGTCTGGACACCTTTTAGCACAGATACGCAGTATTTT. Translated: CSVWTPFSTDTQYF.

The gene calls are TRBV5-1 and TRBJ1-4, with D possibly being TRBD1 (5 bases). V was clipped by 4 bases and J by 1 base, with 11 bases between them. In germline, CDR1 is SGHRS, CDR2 YFSETQ. This CDR3 contains 15 residues. In DNA, the CDR3 is TGCGCCAGCAGCCGCCAGGGTGGAACTAATGAAAAACTGTTTTTT. Its protein product is CASSRQGGTNEKLFF.

The chain joins TRBV27 to TRBJ2-7; 11 nucleotides align to TRBD2. V shed 5 bases and J 0 bases; nucleotides not matched to a gene: 6. CDR1 and CDR2 from the germline V gene are MNHEY and SMNVEV (reference sequence). The CDR3 has 16 residues. In nucleotides, the CDR3 is TGTGCCAGCAGTCCCTTGACTAGCGGGATCTCCTACGAGCAGTACTTC. It yields the protein CASSPLTSGISYEQYF.

This clone was recorded once. The DNA for the CDR3 is TGTGCCAGCAGTCATCGGCGATTCCAAGAGACCCAGTACTTC. It encodes CASSHRRFQETQYF. The chain uses TRBV6-5 and TRBJ2-5, with D uncertain. CDR1 and CDR2 from the germline V gene are MNHEY and SVGAGI. Trimming pared 5 bases from V and 1 base from J, leaving 11 bases between. This CDR3 spans 14 amino acids.

The gene calls are TRBV11-2 and TRBJ1-1, with 8 bases matching TRBD1. The CDR3 consists of 14 residues. Germline V gene sequence: CDR1 SGHAT, CDR2 FQNNGV. The trim removed 3 bases at V and 5 bases at J, leaving 5 bases unmatched. CDR3 loop: CASSFGTGDTEAFF. The CDR3 DNA follows: TGTGCCAGCAGCTTTGGGACAGGTGATACTGAAGCTTTCTTT.

The chain links TRBV6-4 to TRBJ2-2; 10 nucleotides line up with TRBD1. The CDR3 is 14 residues long. In germline, CDR1 is MRHNA, CDR2 SNTAGT. J gave up 3 bases and V 8 bases, and 3 bases lay outside the gene matches. The CDR3 DNA reads as TGTGCCAGCCGAGGGACAGGGGACACCGGGGAGCTGTTTTTT. Its protein product is CASRGTGDTGELFF.

The chain joins TRBV7-9 to TRBJ2-7; D might be TRBD2 (5 bases). The length of the CDR3 is 14 residues. Germline-derived CDR1 and CDR2 are SEHNR and FQNEAQ (reference sequence). V was cut by 0 bases and J by 4 bases, with 10 bases left in between. This CDR3 reads CASSLATGIYEQYF. The CDR3 nucleotides are TGTGCCAGCAGCTTAGCTACGGGGATTTACGAGCAGTACTTC.

The V call is TRBV30, the J call TRBJ2-4; D remains unclear. Trimming stripped 1 base from V and 6 bases from J, with 7 bases between. Germline loops: CDR1 GTSNPN, CDR2 SVGIG (reference sequence). The length of the CDR3 is 12 residues. CDR3 DNA: TGTGCCTGGAGTGCTCTAAGAAACATTCAGTACTTC. Its translation: CAWSALRNIQYF. Full variable domain (rest looked up from reference TRBV30 and TRBJ2-4): SQTIHQWPATLVQPVGSPLSLECTVEGTSNPNLYWYRQAAGRGLQLLFYSVGIGQISSEVPQNLSASRPQDRQFILSSKKLLLSDSGFYLCAWSALRNIQYFGAGTRLSVL.

The chain is built from TRBV10-2 and TRBJ2-3; 10 bases match TRBD2. The CDR3 extends over 14 amino acids. Germline lookup yields CDR1 WSHSY and CDR2 SAAADI. V was clipped by 11 bases and J by 6 bases; unmatched bases: 11. CDR3 protein: CAGSGTSEGDTQYF. In DNA form, the CDR3 reads TGCGCCGGCTCAGGGACTAGCGAGGGGGATACGCAGTATTTT.

The V gene is TRBV28, the J gene TRBJ2-5; a possible D gene is TRBD1 (6 bases). V dropped 5 bases and J dropped 5 bases, with 21 bases sitting between them. CDR3 length equals 16 residues. The germline CDR1 and CDR2 sequences are MDHEN and SYDVKM. The CDR3 sequence is CASSTINRTARETQYF. The CDR3 DNA follows: TGTGCCAGCAGTACAATTAACCGGACAGCACGGGAGACCCAGTACTTC.

The chain joins TRBV18 to TRBJ1-3; a weak D match, TRBD1 (5 bases). The CDR3 runs 15 residues. Germline CDR1 KGHSH, CDR2 LQKENI. Deletions cut 4 bases from V and 0 bases from J, with 10 bases between. For the CDR3, the DNA is TGTGCCAGCTCACAAGGTGGGGGCTCTGGAAACACCATATATTTT. It specifies CASSQGGGSGNTIYF.

This chain links TRBV7-9 with TRBJ2-1, with D uncertain. The germline gives CDR1 SEHNR, CDR2 FQNEAQ (reference sequence). The CDR3 covers 15 residues. V was clipped by 5 bases and J by 8 bases, with 19 bases between them. This CDR3 is CASSGVGTSRDEQFF. Here the CDR3 DNA reads TGTGCCAGCAGCGGAGTGGGAACTTCCCGAGATGAGCAGTTCTTC. Combining the CDR3 with reference TRBV7-9 and TRBJ2-1 gives the whole variable domain DTGVSQNPRHKITKRGQNVTFRCDPISEHNRLYWYRQTLGQGPEFLTYFQNEAQLEKSRLLSDRFSAERPKGSFSTLEIQRTEQGDSAMYLCASSGVGTSRDEQFFGPGTRLTVL.

The chain employs TRBV6-5 and TRBJ2-1; 9 bases are shared with TRBD2. Trimming at V came to 4 bases and at J to 4 bases, leaving 5 bases not matched to a gene. There are 15 residues in the CDR3. Germline V gene lookup returns CDR1 MNHEY and CDR2 SVGAGI. DNA of the CDR3: TGTGCCAGCAGTTCGGCAGCGGGAGGTTACAATGAGCAGTTCTTC. As protein: CASSSAAGGYNEQFF.

This clone was recorded only once. This chain joins TRBV5-1 and TRBJ2-3, with a weak D call TRBD2 (5 bases). V was pared by 4 bases and J by 1 base, with 16 bases between. The CDR3 totals 16 residues. Germline values: CDR1 SGHRS, CDR2 YFSETQ. The CDR3 region is CASSPSLAIRTDTQYF. The CDR3 DNA reads as TGCGCCAGCAGCCCCTCCCTAGCCATTCGCACAGATACGCAGTATTTT.

Of note for this clone: The junction departs from the called germline gene at one end, perhaps through a read error. The chain carries TRBV7-7 and TRBJ2-1, with 7 positions matching TRBD2. The CDR3 is made up of 14 amino acids. Germline V lookup: CDR1 SSHAT, CDR2 FNYEAQ (reference sequence). CDR3 coding DNA: TGTGCTAGCAGCTTAGAATCTGGACTAGACGAGCAGTTCTTC. Protein product: CASSLESGLDEQFF.

The chain couples TRBV9 to TRBJ2-1, with 14 bases that match TRBD2. The CDR3 spans 16 residues. The germline V gene encodes CDR1 SGDLS and CDR2 YYNGEE. The J segment lost 6 bases and the V segment lost 4 bases, leaving 6 bases of the junction unmatched. CDR3 DNA sequence: TGTGCCAGCAGCATCACCGGGACTAGCGGGAGCAATGAGCAGTTCTTC. The encoded protein is CASSITGTSGSNEQFF.

This chain connects TRBV18 to TRBJ1-5; unclear D gene. Trimming left V 0 bases short and J 6 bases short, with 9 bases between. The germline CDR1 and CDR2 sequences are KGHSH and LQKENI. This CDR3 is 14 amino acids long. The CDR3 here is CASSPPASGQPQHF. Written as DNA, the CDR3 is TGTGCCAGCTCACCACCGGCGTCGGGTCAGCCCCAGCATTTT.

This sequence joins TRBV27 and TRBJ2-1, with unresolved D. Germline assignment: CDR1 MNHEY and CDR2 SMNVEV (reference sequence). The CDR3 has 13 amino acids. V lost 5 bases, J lost 3 bases, and 8 bases lay in between. This chain's CDR3 is CASSVNSYNEQFF. CDR3 in DNA: TGTGCCAGCAGTGTCAACAGCTACAATGAGCAGTTCTTC.

The chain couples TRBV9 to TRBJ1-1; D uncertain. Germline assignment: CDR1 SGDLS and CDR2 YYNGEE. With 9 bases removed from V and 12 bases from J, the gap between germline ends came to 15 bases. This CDR3 contains 10 residues. The DNA for the CDR3 is TGTGCCACCTCCCCCGGCGAGCCTTTCTTT. It specifies CATSPGEPFF. The full variable domain, with the rest looked up from reference TRBV9 and TRBJ1-1, is DSGVTQTPKHLITATGQRVTLRCSPRSGDLSVYWYQQSLDQGLQFLIQYYNGEERAKGNILERFSAQQFPDLHSELNLSSLELGDSALYFCATSPGEPFFGQGTRLTVV.

This clone was observed once. The chain uses TRBV7-9 and TRBJ2-7; D could derive from TRBD1 or TRBD2 (5 bases each). The CDR3 length is 15 residues. Trimming left V 1 base short and J 3 bases short, with 13 bases between. The germline V gene encodes CDR1 SEHNR and CDR2 FQNEAQ (reference sequence). CDR3 sequence: CASSLGDSGGYEQYF. The CDR3 nucleotides are TGTGCCAGCAGCTTAGGAGATTCTGGGGGCTACGAGCAGTACTTC. Full variable domain (outside the CDR3, taken from reference TRBV7-9 and TRBJ2-7): DTGVSQNPRHKITKRGQNVTFRCDPISEHNRLYWYRQTLGQGPEFLTYFQNEAQLEKSRLLSDRFSAERPKGSFSTLEIQRTEQGDSAMYLCASSLGDSGGYEQYFGPGTRLTVT.